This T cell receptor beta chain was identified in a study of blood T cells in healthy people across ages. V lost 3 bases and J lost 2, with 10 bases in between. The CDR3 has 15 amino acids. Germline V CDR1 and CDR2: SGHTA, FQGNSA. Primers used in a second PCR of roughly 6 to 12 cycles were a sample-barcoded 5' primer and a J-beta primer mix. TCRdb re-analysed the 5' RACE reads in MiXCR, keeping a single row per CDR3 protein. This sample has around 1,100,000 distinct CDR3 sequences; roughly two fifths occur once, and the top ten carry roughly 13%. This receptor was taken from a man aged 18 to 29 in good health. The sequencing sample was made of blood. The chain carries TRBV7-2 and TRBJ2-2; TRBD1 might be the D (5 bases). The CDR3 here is CASSFRDSNTGELFF. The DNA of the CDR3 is TGTGCCAGCAGCTTCAGGGATTCCAACACCGGGGAGCTGTTTTTT.